This section outlines one T cell receptor (beta chain) sequence together with its context. The record originates from a study of blood T cell repertoires in COVID-19. Study-level information: COVID-19 samples, acute and convalescent, were from the United States, Italy and Spain.

Which cohort a participant joined came from the clinical history participants gave. The trim removed 4 bases at V and 4 bases at J, leaving 5 bases unmatched. Germline-derived CDR1 and CDR2 are DFQATT and SNEGSKA (reference sequence). CDR3 length: 13 residues. Sequencing was performed with immunoSEQ multiplex PCR; in TCRdb, only in-frame clones are kept and a portion is missing. The data hold roughly 200,000 clones, with about 85% observed a single time. The genes are TRBV20-1 and TRBJ1-2, with 8 bases that match TRBD1. The receptor comes from a man aged 40-55 years who had recovered from COVID-19. Sequencing used PBMCs or T cells enriched from blood (not recorded which). CDR3 sequence (DNA): TGCAGTGCTAATGACAGGGGATCCTATGGCTACACCTTC. It is translated as CSANDRGSYGYTF.